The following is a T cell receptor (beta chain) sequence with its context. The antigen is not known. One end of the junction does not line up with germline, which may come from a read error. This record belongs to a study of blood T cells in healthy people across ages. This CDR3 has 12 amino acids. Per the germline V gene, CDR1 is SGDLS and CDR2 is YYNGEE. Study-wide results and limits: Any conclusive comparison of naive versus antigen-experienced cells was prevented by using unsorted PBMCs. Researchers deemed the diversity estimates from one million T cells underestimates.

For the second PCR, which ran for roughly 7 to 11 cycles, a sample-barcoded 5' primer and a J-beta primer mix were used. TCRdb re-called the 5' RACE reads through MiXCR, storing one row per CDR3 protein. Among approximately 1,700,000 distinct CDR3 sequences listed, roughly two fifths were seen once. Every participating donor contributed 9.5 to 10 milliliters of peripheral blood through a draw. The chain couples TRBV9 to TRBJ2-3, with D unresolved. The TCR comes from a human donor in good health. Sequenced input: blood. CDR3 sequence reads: CASSVVSDTRYF. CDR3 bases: TGTGCCAGCAGCGTAGTCTCAGATACGCGGTATTTT.